This T cell receptor (beta chain) was sequenced in a study of cytomegalovirus exposure and HLA in healthy donors. This clone was seen more than once but under ten times. Germline CDR1 and CDR2: MGHDK and SYGVNS. V was shortened by 7 bases and J by 0 bases, with 6 bases between the two germline ends. The CDR3 sequence is 13 residues long. PCR amplification relied on 60 Vbeta primers (plus 13 Jbeta primers). Using immunoSEQ multiplex PCR, the repertoire was profiled, and TCRdb retains in-frame clones only, with some absent. In the table there are around 150,000 clones, less than 9.5% of which are singletons.

The receptor was derived from a male donor in good health and CMV-seronegative. The sequenced sample was PBMCs. The chain uses TRBV25-1 and TRBJ1-4; D is ambiguous. This chain's CDR3 is CASNGATNEKLFF. The CDR3 bases are TGTGCCAGCAACGGTGCAACTAATGAAAAACTGTTTTTT.